This T cell receptor (beta chain) was sequenced during a study of blood T cell repertoires in COVID-19. Whole-study context: Sources were T cells, B-cell-depleted T cells, or PBMCs; the material itself was cDNA or gDNA.

V dropped 0 bases and J dropped 5; count of bases not matched to a gene: 4. From germline, CDR1 is MNHEY and CDR2 SVGAGI. The length of the CDR3 is 15 residues. This table comes from immunoSEQ multiplex PCR, and its TCRdb copy is limited to in-frame clones, with some not included. The sample includes some 130,000 clones, about 83% of them seen just once. The sequence came from a human donor in a cohort sampled during active COVID-19. The specimen sequenced was peripheral blood. The V gene is TRBV6-5, the J gene TRBJ1-3; TRBD1 matches at 7 bases. The CDR3 nucleotides read TGTGCCAGCAGTTACTCCGCGACAGGGAGAAACACCATATATTTT. Protein sequence: CASSYSATGRNTIYF.